Reported below is one TCR beta chain. The antigen is undetermined. The data derive from a study of T cell responses to AZD1222 COVID-19 vaccine. Study observations and caveats: Spike was spanned by vaccine-associated CD4 TCRs, which were dominant at 160-218 and 743-854.

The germline V gene encodes CDR1 DFQATT and CDR2 SNEGSKA (reference sequence). The CDR3 has 14 amino acids. V shed 3 bases and J shed 0 bases, with 10 bases lying between them. TCRdb's copy holds only in-frame clones and misses some; the assay was immunoSEQ multiplex PCR. The data show 65,000 to 100,000 clones, about nine tenths seen once. The chain carries TRBV20-1 and TRBJ2-3; D is undetermined. The sequence derives from an adult who received the AZD1222 COVID-19 vaccine. Sample: peripheral blood, taken 28 days after the second AZD1222 dose. CDR3 sequence: CSASTPASTDTQYF. CDR3 in DNA: TGCAGTGCTAGTACCCCCGCTAGCACAGATACGCAGTATTTT.